This T cell receptor (beta chain) was obtained from a study of blood T cells in healthy people across ages. Overall study findings and caveats: Any changes in expanded clonotypes were possibly confounded, as donor CMV status remained unknown.

The second PCR ran roughly 7 to 11 cycles with a sample-barcoded 5' primer and J-beta primers. TCRdb called the 5' RACE reads again in MiXCR, with one record for every CDR3 protein. The data show approximately 960,000 distinct CDR3 sequences, almost 30% seen once. The length of the CDR3 is 14 residues. Trimming left V 1 base short and J 6 bases short, with 9 bases between. From germline, CDR1 is SGHVS and CDR2 FQNEAQ. This clonotype has just one count. The antigen is not known. These data also featured in a second study, about T cells of mothers and their children. This second study says: All donors were healthy and Caucasian; they were a few mothers and their six children. Primer M1S, used in the second PCR, introduced sample barcodes and 2-4 random nucleotides. It was related mother-child pairs that showed slightly higher overlap than unrelated pairs, without reaching significance.

This clonotype was sampled from a woman aged 40 to 50 in good health. Sequencing input: blood. V usage is TRBV7-8 and J usage is TRBJ2-2; D remains unclear. For the CDR3, the DNA is TGTGCCAGCAGCTTAGGCTTGCCGGCCGGGGAGCTGTTTTTT. Amino acids: CASSLGLPAGELFF.